This T cell receptor beta chain came from a study of neurological immune-mediated disorders. General study findings and limits: Patients with HTLV-1-associated myelopathy showed the most TCR clonal expansion. Those with multiple sclerosis showed the least, falling below healthy controls.

For the unsorted libraries, 2 million PBMCs stored at -80 C served as input. Concerning this clonotype: The antigen is not known.

This CDR3 contains 18 residues. CDR1 and CDR2 (germline): SGHRS, YFSETQ. Trimming took 4 bases from V and 5 from J, leaving 25 bases between them. The cDNA came from 5'RACE with 10-nucleotide random UMIs. A single record per CDR3 protein comes from TCRdb applying MiXCR to the 5' RACE reads. The sample has about 76,000 distinct CDR3 sequences; over 15% are singletons. The sequenced material came from PBMCs. The receptor was isolated from a woman between 35 and 50 years old in good health. The chain recombines TRBV5-1 with TRBJ2-1; D might be TRBD1 or TRBD2, each matching 5 bases. The CDR3 spells CASSRVAGDVLRDNEQFF. DNA of the CDR3: TGCGCCAGCAGCCGGGTCGCCGGGGACGTCTTGAGGGACAATGAGCAGTTCTTC.